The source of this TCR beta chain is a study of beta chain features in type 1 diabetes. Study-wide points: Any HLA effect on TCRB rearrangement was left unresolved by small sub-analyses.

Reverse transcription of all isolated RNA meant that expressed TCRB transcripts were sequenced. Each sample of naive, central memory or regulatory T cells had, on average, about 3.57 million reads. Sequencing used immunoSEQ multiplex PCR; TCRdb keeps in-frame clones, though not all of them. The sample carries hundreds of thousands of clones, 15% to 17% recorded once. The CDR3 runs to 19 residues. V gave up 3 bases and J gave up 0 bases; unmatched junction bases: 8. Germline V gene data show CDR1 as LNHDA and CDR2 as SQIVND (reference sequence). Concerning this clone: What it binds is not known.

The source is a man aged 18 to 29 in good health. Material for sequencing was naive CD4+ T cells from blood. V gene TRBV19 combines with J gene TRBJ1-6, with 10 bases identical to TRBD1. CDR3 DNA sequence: TGTGCCAGTAGTATCCGGACAGGGGGTTACAGCTCCTATAATTCACCCCTCCACTTT. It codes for CASSIRTGGYSSYNSPLHF.